A selection of T cell receptor beta chains follows, all from one sample in a study of shared clonotypes between healthy human individuals. Measured with immunoSEQ multiplex PCR; TCRdb has only the in-frame clones, and not every one. The sample holds some 580,000 clones, around 97% seen once. Sequencing input: naive CD4+ T cells sorted from blood. Receptor source: a woman aged 25 to 39 in good health. The conserved cysteine and the conserved F or W are not part of the CDR3 here. A clone size is listed for some rows: how often the clone was seen (once, few, many), or a class if it is expanded.

CDR3 protein	V gene	J gene	clone size
ASSLGVGARGGDEKLF	TRBV7-9	TRBJ1-4	-
ASSESILTGTDEGGQY	TRBV10-2	TRBJ2-7	-
ASSPSRGEGSYEQY	TRBV13	TRBJ2-7	-
ASSIPLMNTEAF	TRBV28	TRBJ1-1	-
ASSFATGGIGKLF	TRBV27	TRBJ1-4	once
ASSPTGANEKLF	TRBV19	TRBJ1-4	-
ASSLSGTVHSPLH	TRBV28	TRBJ1-6	once
ASSLQGTGELF	TRBV7-2	TRBJ2-2	once
ASSLSGSSTDTQY	TRBV5-1	TRBJ2-3	once
ASSITGGFQY	TRBV7-9	TRBJ2-5	-
ASSLVPGQPQH	TRBV5-1	TRBJ1-5	once
ASSFLGWGNTEAF	TRBV28	TRBJ1-1	-
ASSFGQGGEKLF	TRBV11-1	TRBJ1-4	-
ASSDGTPYEQY	TRBV6-4	TRBJ2-7	-
ASSLVGRSAGGYT	TRBV7-8	TRBJ1-2	-
ASSLVGITWDTEAF	TRBV11-2	TRBJ1-1	-
ATEGGRGGYT	TRBV6-5	TRBJ1-2	-